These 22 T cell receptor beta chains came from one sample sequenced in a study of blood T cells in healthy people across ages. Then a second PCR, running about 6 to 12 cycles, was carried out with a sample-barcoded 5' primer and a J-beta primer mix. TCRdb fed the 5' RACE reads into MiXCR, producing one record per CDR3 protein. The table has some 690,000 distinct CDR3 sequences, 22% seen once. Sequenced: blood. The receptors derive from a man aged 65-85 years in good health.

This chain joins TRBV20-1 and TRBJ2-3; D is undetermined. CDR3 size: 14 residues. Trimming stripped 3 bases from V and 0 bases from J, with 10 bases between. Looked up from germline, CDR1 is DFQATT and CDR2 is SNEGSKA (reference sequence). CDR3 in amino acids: CSASTRSSTDTQYF. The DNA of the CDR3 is TGCAGTGCTAGTACGCGGTCGAGCACAGATACGCAGTATTTT.

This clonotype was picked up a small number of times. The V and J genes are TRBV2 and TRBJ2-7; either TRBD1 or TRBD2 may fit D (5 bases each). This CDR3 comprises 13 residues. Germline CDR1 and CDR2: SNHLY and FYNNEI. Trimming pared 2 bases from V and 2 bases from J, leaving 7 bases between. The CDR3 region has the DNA TGTGCCAGCAGTGAATGGGGACCCTACGAGCAGTACTTC. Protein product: CASSEWGPYEQYF. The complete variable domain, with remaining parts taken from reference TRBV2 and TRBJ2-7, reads EPEVTQTPSHQVTQMGQEVILRCVPISNHLYFYWYRQILGQKVEFLVSFYNNEISEKSEIFDDQFSVERPDGSNFTLKIRSTKLEDSAMYFCASSEWGPYEQYFGPGTRLTVT.

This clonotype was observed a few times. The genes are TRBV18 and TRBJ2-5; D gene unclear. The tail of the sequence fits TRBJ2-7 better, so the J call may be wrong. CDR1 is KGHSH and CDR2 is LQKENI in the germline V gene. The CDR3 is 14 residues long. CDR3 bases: TGTGCCAGCTCACCATTCGGCACACACTACGAGCAGTACGTC. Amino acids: CASSPFGTHYEQYV.

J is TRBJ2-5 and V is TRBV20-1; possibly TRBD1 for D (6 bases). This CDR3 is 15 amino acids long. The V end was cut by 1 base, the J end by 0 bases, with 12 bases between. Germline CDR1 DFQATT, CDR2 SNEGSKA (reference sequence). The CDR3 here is CSARGQGKYQETQYF. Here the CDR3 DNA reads TGCAGTGCTAGAGGTCAGGGGAAATACCAAGAGACCCAGTACTTC.

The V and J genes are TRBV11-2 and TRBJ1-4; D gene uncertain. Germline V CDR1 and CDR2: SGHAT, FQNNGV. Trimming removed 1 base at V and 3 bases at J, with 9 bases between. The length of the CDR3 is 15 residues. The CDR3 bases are TGTGCCAGCAGCTTAGTTTGGAGTCCTAATGAAAAACTGTTTTTT. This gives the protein CASSLVWSPNEKLFF.

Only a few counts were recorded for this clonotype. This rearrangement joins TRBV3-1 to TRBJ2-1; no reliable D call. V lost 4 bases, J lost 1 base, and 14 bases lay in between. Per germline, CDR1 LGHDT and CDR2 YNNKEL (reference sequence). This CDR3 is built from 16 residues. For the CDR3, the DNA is TGTGCCAGCAGCCCTAGGACGGATTATTCCTACAATGAGCAGTTCTTC. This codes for CASSPRTDYSYNEQFF.

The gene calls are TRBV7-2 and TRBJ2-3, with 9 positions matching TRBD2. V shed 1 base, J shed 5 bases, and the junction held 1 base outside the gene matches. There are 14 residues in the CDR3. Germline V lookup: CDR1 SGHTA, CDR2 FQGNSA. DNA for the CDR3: TGTGCCAGCAGCTTAGAACTAGCGGGAGATACGCAGTATTTT. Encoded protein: CASSLELAGDTQYF.

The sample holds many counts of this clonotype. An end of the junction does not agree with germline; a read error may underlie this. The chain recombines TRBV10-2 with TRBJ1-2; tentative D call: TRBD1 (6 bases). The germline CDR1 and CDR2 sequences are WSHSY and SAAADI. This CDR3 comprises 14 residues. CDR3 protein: CASSSRQGNYGYTF. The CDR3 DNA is TGTGCCAGCAGCTCCCGGCAGGGGAACTATGGCTACACCTTC.

This CDR3 is CATSDLECPPAGGQDLTFF. CDR3 bases: TGTGCCACCAGTGATTTAGAGTGTCCACCGGCAGGGGGACAGGATCTGACTTTCTTT. The chain employs TRBV24-1 and TRBJ1-1; TRBD1 matches at 8 bases. V dropped 1 base and J dropped 12; count of bases not matched to a gene: 24. Germline CDR1 is KGHDR and CDR2 is SFDVKD. CDR3 length equals 19 residues.

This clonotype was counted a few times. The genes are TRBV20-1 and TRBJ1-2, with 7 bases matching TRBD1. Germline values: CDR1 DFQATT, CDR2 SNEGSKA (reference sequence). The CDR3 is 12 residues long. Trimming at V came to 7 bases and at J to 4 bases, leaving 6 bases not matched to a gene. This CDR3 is CSVQDRIYGYTF. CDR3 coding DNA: TGCAGTGTTCAGGACAGGATCTATGGCTACACCTTC.

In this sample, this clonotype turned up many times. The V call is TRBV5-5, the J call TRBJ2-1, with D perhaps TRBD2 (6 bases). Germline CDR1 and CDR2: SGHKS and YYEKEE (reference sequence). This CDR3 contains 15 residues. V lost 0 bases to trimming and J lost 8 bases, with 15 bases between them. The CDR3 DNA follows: TGTGCCAGCAGCTTGGGACTAGTGATCTTCGATGAGCAGTTCTTC. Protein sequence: CASSLGLVIFDEQFF.

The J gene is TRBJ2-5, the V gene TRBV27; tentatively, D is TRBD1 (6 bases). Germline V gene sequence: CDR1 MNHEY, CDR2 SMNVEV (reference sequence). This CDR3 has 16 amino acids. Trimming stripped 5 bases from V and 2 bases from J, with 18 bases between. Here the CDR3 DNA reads TGTGCCAGCAGTCAAAGTAGGGGGTTTAGTCAAGAGACCCAGTACTTC. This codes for CASSQSRGFSQETQYF.

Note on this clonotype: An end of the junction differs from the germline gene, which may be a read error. The CDR3 spells CASSLAAGNNEQFF. The CDR3 nucleotides are TGTGCCAGCAGTTTAGCGGCCGGTAACAATGAGCAGTTCTTC. V usage is TRBV5-1 and J usage is TRBJ2-1, with D possibly being TRBD2 (6 bases). From germline, CDR1 is SGHRS and CDR2 YFSETQ. The CDR3 length is 14 residues.

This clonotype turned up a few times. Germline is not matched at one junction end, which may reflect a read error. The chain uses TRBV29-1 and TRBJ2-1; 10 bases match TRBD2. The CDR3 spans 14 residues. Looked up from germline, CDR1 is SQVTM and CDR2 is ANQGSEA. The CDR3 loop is CSFESGRAYNEQFF. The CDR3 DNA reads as TGCAGCTTTGAAAGCGGGAGGGCCTACAATGAGCAGTTCTTC.

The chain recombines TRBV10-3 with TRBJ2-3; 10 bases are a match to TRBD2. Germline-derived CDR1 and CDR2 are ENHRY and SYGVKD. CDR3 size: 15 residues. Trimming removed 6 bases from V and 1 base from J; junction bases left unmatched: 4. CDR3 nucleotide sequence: TGTGCCATCAGAGCCGGGACTAGCGGCACAGATACGCAGTATTTT. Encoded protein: CAIRAGTSGTDTQYF.

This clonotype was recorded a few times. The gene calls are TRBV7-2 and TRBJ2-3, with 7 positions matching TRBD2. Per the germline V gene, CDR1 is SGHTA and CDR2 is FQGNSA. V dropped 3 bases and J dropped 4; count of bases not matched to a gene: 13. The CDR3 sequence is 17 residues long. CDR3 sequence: CASSFASAGEPPDTQYF. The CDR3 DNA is TGTGCCAGCAGCTTTGCATCGGCGGGAGAGCCGCCAGATACGCAGTATTTT.

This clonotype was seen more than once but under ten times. Here the CDR3 reads CASSYGTRSNLYF. CDR3 sequence (DNA): TGTGCCAGCAGTTACGGGACTAGATCTAATTTGTACTTC. J is TRBJ2-4 and V is TRBV6-6; 8 bases agree with TRBD2. The germline V gene encodes CDR1 MNHNY and CDR2 SVGAGI (reference sequence). J gave up 15 bases and V 2 bases, and 9 bases lay outside the gene matches. The CDR3 is 13 residues long.

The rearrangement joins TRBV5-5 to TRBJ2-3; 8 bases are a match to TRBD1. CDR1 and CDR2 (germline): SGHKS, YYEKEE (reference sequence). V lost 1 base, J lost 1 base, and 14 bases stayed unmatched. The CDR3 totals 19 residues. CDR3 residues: CASSLIWQGAGFGTDTQYF. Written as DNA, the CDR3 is TGTGCCAGCAGCTTGATCTGGCAGGGGGCTGGGTTCGGCACAGATACGCAGTATTTT. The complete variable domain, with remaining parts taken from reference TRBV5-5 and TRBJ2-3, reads DAGVTQSPTHLIKTRGQQVTLRCSPISGHKSVSWYQQVLGQGPQFIFQYYEKEERGRGNFPDRFSARQFPNYSSELNVNALLLGDSALYLCASSLIWQGAGFGTDTQYFGPGTRLTVL.

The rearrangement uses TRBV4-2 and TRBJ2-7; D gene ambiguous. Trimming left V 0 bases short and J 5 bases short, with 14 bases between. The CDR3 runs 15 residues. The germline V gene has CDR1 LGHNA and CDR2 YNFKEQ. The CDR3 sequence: CASSQDTSRLDEQYF. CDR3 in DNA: TGTGCCAGCAGCCAAGACACCTCCCGGCTGGACGAGCAGTACTTC.

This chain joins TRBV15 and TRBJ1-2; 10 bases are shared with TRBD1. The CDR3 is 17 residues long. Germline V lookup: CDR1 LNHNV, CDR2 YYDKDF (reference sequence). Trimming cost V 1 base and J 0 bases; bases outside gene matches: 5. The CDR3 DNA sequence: TGTGCCACCAGCAGAGGGGACAGGGGCCTTACTAACTATGGCTACACCTTC. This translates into CATSRGDRGLTNYGYTF. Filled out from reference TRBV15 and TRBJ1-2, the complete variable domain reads DAMVIQNPRYQVTQFGKPVTLSCSQTLNHNVMYWYQQKSSQAPKLLFHYYDKDFNNEADTPDNFQSRRPNTSFCFLDIRSPGLGDTAMYLCATSRGDRGLTNYGYTFGSGTRLTVV.

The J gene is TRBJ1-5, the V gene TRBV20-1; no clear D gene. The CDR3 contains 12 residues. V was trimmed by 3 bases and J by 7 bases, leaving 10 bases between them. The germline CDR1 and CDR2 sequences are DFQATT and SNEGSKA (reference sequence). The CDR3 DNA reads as TGCAGTGCTAGCCCTCCTCAACAGCCCCAGCATTTT. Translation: CSASPPQQPQHF.

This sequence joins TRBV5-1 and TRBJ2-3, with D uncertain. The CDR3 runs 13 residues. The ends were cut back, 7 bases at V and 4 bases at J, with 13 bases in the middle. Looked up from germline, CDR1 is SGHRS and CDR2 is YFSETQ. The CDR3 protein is CASRPLDSDTQYF. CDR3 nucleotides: TGCGCCAGCCGACCTCTCGACTCAGATACGCAGTATTTT.